The next 2 T cell receptor beta chains were all read from a single sample in a study of cytotoxic CD8 clonotypes in ibrutinib-treated CLL. Repertoires were generated with immunoSEQ multiplex PCR, while TCRdb's copy carries only in-frame clones and drops some. The data show some 15,000 clones, 55% to 65% seen once. Source: PBMCs, taken before ibrutinib treatment. Source of these receptors: a human donor with chronic lymphocytic leukemia.

The chain joins TRBV20-1 to TRBJ2-1; D is unclear. The germline V and J ends were trimmed by 5 bases and 8 bases, with 7 bases remaining between them. The CDR3 has 10 residues. The V gene's germline CDR1 is DFQATT and CDR2 SNEGSKA (reference sequence). This chain's CDR3 is CSALIYEQFF. In DNA form, the CDR3 reads TGCAGTGCTTTAATATATGAGCAGTTCTTC.

This clone has only a few counts. The chain's CDR3 is CASSPQGPLGYTF. The CDR3, as DNA: TGTGCCAGCTCACCACAGGGGCCCCTTGGCTACACCTTC. The gene calls are TRBV18 and TRBJ1-2; D is possibly TRBD1 (5 bases). This CDR3 contains 13 residues. Germline values: CDR1 KGHSH, CDR2 LQKENI. The V gene lost 1 base and the J gene lost 7 bases, with 10 bases spanning the gap.